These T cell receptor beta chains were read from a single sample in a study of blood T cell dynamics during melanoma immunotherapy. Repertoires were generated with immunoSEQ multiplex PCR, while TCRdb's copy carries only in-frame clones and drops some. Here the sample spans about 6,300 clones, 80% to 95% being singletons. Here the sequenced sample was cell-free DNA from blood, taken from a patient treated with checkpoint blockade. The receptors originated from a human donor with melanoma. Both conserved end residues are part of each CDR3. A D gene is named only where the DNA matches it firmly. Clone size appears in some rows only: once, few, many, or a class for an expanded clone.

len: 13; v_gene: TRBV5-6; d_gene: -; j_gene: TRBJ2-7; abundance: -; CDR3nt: TGTGCCAGCAGCTTGGGGCGGGCCTACGAGCAGTACTTC; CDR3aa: CASSLGRAYEQYF
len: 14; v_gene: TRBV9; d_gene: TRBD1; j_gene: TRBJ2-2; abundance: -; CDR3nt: TGTGCCAGCAGCCACAGGGGTAACACCGGGGAGCTGTTTTTT; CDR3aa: CASSHRGNTGELFF
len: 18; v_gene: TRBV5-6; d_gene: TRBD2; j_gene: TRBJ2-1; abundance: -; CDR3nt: TGTGCCAGCAGTCCCCCGGGACTAGCCCTTACCTCCTACAATGAGCAGTTCTTC; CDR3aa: CASSPPGLALTSYNEQFF
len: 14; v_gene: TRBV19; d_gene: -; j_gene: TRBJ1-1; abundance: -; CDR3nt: TGTGCCAGTAGTTCACAGGTATCAGGCACTGAAGCTTTCTTT; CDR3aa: CASSSQVSGTEAFF
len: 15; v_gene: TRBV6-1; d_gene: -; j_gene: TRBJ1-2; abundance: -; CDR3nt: TGTGCCAGCAGTGAAGCGGGCAACTCTAACTATGGCTACACCTTC; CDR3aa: CASSEAGNSNYGYTF
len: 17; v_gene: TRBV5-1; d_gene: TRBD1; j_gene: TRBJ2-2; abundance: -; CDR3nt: TGCGCCAGCAGCCCGAGGGCCAGGGGGTCGGACACCGGGGAGCTGTTTTTT; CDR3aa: CASSPRARGSDTGELFF
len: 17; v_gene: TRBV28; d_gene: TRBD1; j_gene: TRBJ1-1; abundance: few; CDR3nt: TGTGCCAGCAGTTCGGCCGGGACAGGGGCCAAGAACACTGAAGCTTTCTTT; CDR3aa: CASSSAGTGAKNTEAFF
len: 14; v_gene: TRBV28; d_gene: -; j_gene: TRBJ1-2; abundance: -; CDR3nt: TGTGCCAGCAGTTTCATTGGGGGAGGATATGGCTACACCTTC; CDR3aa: CASSFIGGGYGYTF
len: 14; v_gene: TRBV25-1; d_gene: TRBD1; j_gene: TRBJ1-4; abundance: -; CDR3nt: TGTGCCAGCAGCGGCAGGGGGCTTAGGGAAAAACTGTTTTTT; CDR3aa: CASSGRGLREKLFF
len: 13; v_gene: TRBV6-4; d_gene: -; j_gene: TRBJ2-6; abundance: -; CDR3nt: TGTGCCAGTAAGGGCTCTGGGGCCAACGTCCTGACTTTC; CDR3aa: CASKGSGANVLTF
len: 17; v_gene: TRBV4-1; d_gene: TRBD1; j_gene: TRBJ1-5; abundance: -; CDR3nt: TGCGCCAGCAGCCGGCAGGGGGGCTTCGATAGCAATCAGCCCCAGCATTTT; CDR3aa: CASSRQGGFDSNQPQHF
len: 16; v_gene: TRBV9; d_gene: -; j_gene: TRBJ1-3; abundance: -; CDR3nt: TGTGCCAGCAGCGTAGGGCCGCGAAACTCTGGAAACACCATATATTTT; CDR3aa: CASSVGPRNSGNTIYF
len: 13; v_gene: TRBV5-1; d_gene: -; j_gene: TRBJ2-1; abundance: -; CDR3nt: TGCGCCAGCAGCTTACCGGGACCAGATGAGCAGTTCTTC; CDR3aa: CASSLPGPDEQFF
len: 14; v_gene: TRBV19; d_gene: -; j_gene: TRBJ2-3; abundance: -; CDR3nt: TGTGCCAGTAGTATACGGACAGACACAGATACGCAGTATTTT; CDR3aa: CASSIRTDTDTQYF
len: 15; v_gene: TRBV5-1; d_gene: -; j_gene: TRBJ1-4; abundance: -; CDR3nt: TGCGCCAGCAGCCCCTCCGGGGGGCCGGGTGAAAAACTGTTTTTT; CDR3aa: CASSPSGGPGEKLFF
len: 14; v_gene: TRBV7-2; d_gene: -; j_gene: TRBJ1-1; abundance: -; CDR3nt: TGTGCCAGCAGCACCCGGCAACGGACAGTTGAAGCTTTCTTT; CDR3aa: CASSTRQRTVEAFF
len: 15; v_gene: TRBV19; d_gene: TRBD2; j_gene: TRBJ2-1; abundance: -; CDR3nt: TGTGCCAGTAGTATCACTAGCGGGGTCGTACATGAGCAGTTCTTC; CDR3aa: CASSITSGVVHEQFF
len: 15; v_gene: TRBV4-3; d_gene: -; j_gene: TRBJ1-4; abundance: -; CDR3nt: TGCGCCAGCAGCCAAGGCAGGAGCGATAATGAAAAACTGTTTTTT; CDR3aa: CASSQGRSDNEKLFF
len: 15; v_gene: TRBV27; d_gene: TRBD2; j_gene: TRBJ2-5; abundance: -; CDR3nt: TGTGCCAGCAGTCCTTTCGGGGGGATTCAAGAGACCCAGTACTTC; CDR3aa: CASSPFGGIQETQYF
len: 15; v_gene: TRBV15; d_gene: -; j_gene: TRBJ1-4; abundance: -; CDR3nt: TGTGCCACCAGCAGAGAACAGGGAGGGGGTGAAAAACTGTTTTTT; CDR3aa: CATSREQGGGEKLFF
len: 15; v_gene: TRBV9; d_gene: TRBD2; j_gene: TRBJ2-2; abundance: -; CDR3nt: TGTGCCAGCAGCGTAGGACTAGCGGGAGCTGGGGAGCTGTTTTTT; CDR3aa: CASSVGLAGAGELFF
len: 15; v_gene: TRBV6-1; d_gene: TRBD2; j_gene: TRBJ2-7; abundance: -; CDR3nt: TGTGCCAGCAGTGCAGAGCGGGGGGGTGGATACGAGCAGTACTTC; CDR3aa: CASSAERGGGYEQYF
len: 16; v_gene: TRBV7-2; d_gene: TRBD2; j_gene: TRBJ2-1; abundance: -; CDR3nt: TGTGCCAGCAGCTTAGTAGCGGGGGCGTACTACAATGAGCAGTTCTTC; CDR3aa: CASSLVAGAYYNEQFF
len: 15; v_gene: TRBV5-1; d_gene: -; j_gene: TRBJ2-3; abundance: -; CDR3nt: TGCGCCAGCAGCTTGGTGTCAGGGGGGGTAGATACGCAGTATTTT; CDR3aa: CASSLVSGGVDTQYF
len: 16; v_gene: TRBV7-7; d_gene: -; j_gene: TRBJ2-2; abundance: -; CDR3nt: TGTGCTAGCAGCACCACAGGGCCCCTCGGCACCGGGGAGCTGTTTTTT; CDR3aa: CASSTTGPLGTGELFF
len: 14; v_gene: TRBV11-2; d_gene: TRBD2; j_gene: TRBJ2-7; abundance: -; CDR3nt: TGTGCCAGCAGACCAGGGAGGGTGTCCTACGAGCAGTACTTC; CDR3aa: CASRPGRVSYEQYF
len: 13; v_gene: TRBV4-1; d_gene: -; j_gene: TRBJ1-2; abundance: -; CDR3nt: TGCGCCAGCAGCCAAGGAGGATACTATGGCTACACCTTC; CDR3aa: CASSQGGYYGYTF
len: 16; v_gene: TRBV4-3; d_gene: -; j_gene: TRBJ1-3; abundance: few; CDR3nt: TGCGCCAGCAGCCAAGCTAGAATTAGCTCTGGAAACACCATATATTTT; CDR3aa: CASSQARISSGNTIYF
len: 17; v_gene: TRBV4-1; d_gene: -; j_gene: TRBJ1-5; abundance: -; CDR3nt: TGCGCCAGCAGCCAAGGGCAAGCGGTCAGTCCTAATCAGCCCCAGCATTTT; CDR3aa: CASSQGQAVSPNQPQHF
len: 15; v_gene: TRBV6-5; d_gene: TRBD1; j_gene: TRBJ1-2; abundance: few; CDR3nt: TGTGCCAGCAGTTACTGGGAGACAGGGAACTATGGCTACACCTTC; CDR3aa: CASSYWETGNYGYTF
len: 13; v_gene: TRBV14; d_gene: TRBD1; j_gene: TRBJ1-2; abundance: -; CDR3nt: TGTGCCAGCAGCCTTGACAGGGGCTATGGCTACACCTTC; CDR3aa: CASSLDRGYGYTF
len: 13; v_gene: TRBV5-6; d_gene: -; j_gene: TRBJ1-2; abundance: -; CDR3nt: TGTGCCAGCAGCGTTTCGGAGAACTATGGCTACACCTTC; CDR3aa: CASSVSENYGYTF